The sequence of this TCR beta chain was determined in a study of T cell changes during pregnancy in multiple sclerosis. Clones were sequenced by immunoSEQ multiplex PCR, and TCRdb holds only the in-frame ones, with some missing. The repertoire holds around 33,000 clones, with roughly 89% as singletons. There are 14 residues in the CDR3. The germline CDR1 and CDR2 sequences are GTSNPN and SVGIG (reference sequence). V gave up 0 bases and J gave up 2 bases, with 11 bases separating them. The clonotype originates from a female donor in good health, enrolled as a control in a pregnancy study. The chain joins TRBV30 to TRBJ2-7, with D possibly TRBD1 on 6 matching bases. Here the sequenced sample was CD4+ T cells from peripheral blood mononuclear cells, taken in the third trimester of pregnancy. The CDR3 DNA is TGTGCCTGGAGTGTAGGTGGACAGACCTACGAGCAGTACTTC. Translated, it gives CAWSVGGQTYEQYF.